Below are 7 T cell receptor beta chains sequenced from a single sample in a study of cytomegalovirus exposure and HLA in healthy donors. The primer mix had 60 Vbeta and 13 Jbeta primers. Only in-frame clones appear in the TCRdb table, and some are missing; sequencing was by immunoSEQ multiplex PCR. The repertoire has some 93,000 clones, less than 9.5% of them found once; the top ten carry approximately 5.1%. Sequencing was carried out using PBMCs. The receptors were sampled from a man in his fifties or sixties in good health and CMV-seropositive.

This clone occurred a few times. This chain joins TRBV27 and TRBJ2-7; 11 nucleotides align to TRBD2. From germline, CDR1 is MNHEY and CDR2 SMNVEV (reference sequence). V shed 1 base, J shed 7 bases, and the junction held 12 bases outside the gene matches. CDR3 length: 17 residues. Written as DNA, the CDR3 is TGTGCCAGCAGTTTATTAACTAGCGGGAGCAACTTTCGTGAGCAGTACTTC. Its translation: CASSLLTSGSNFREQYF.

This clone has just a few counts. CDR3 in DNA: TGTGCCAGCAGCACCCGGGGAACCTACGAGCAGTACTTC. Residues: CASSTRGTYEQYF. The chain carries TRBV13 and TRBJ2-7; tentatively, D is TRBD2 (5 bases). CDR3 length: 13 amino acids. Trimming took 5 bases from V and 2 from J, leaving 10 bases between them. Germline V gene lookup returns CDR1 PRHDT and CDR2 FYEKMQ (reference sequence).

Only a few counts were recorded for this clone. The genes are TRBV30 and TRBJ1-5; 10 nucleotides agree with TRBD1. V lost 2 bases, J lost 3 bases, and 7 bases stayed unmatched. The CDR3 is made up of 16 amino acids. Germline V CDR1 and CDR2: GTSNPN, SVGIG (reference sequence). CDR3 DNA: TGTGCCTGGAGTTTCGTAGGACAGGGGGACAATCAGCCCCAGCATTTT. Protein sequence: CAWSFVGQGDNQPQHF.

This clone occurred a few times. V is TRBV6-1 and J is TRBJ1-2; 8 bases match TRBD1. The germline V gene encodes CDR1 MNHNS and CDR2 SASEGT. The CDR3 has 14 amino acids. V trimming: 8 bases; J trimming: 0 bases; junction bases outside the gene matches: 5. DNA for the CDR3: TGTGCCAGCTTTGCGACAGGGGCTAACTATGGCTACACCTTC. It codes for CASFATGANYGYTF.

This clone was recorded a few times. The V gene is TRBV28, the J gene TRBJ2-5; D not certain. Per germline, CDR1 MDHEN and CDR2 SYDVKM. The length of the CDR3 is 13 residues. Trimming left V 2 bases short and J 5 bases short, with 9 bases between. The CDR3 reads CASSLASLETQYF. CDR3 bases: TGTGCCAGCAGTTTAGCGTCCCTGGAGACCCAGTACTTC.

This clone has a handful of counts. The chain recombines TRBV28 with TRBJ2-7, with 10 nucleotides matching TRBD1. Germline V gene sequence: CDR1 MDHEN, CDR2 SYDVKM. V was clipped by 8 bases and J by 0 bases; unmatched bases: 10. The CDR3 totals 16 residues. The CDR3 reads CASAPGQGTSSYEQYF. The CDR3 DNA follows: TGTGCCAGCGCGCCGGGACAGGGGACTTCCTCCTACGAGCAGTACTTC.

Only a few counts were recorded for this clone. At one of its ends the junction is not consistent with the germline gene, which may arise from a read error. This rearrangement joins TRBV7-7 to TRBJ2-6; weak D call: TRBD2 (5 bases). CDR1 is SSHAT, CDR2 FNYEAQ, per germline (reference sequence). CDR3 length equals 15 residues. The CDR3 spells CASSPLGAGANVLTF. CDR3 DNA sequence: TGTGCTAGCAGCCCCCTCGGGGCTGGGGCCAACGTCCTGACTTTC.